Reported below is one T cell receptor (beta chain). This receptor's antigen is unknown. Base qualities are not recorded, but no much larger clone differs from it by a single base. Deletion took 7 bases off V and 0 bases off J, with a span of 8 bases between the germline ends. The CDR3 spans 13 residues, from the cysteine through the phenylalanine. The read is trimmed to its CDR3 DNA, 39 bases read in frame from base 1. The germline V gene supplies CDR1 MNHEY and CDR2 SVGAGI. This sample was included in a study of cytomegalovirus exposure and HLA in healthy donors (dated by TCRdb to the late 2010s). Study-level background: An earlier analysis of some 550 of the donors reported about 250 Gb of sequence data and roughly 100 million unique TCR beta sequences from some 180 million T cells. An early release that covered some 640 HLA-typed donors contained approximately 300 gigabases of sequencing data and tens of millions of unique TCR sequences. Of the 300 to 500 genotyped donors, 81% were placed in the genetic ancestry cluster associated with self-reported Caucasian donors. The study was designed to test whether signatures of past pathogen exposure could be identified by cataloging public T cell receptors. The study used immunosequencing to profile the T cell repertoires of 600 to 850 subjects and linked those repertoires to cytomegalovirus serostatus. A separate validation cohort of some 130 different subjects was used in addition to the roughly 700-subject first cohort. To predict cytomegalovirus infection status, the study combined high-throughput TCR immunosequencing, statistical association of individual TCRs with disease status, and machine learning. A later analysis re-examined previously published TCR beta repertoires from about 670 donors and added high-resolution HLA genotyping to investigate patterns of TCR occurrence. The later analysis used no new phenotypic data to find candidate immune exposures, relying instead on TCR beta sequences and their occurrence across donors. In an earlier analysis of 550 to 700 of the donors, high-throughput TCR beta sequencing was used to judge whether each TCR beta V gene segment behaved as functional or pseudogenic. Alongside the repertoire data, information on donor age, sex, ethnicity and CMV serostatus was compiled. Genome-wide SNP genotypes for about 55% of the 666 donors were used in a later genetic analysis, which treated that subset as a discovery cohort. All discovery cohort repertoires had been generated using a single sequencing platform. HLA typing covered class I and class II loci at four-digit resolution. Typing coverage differed by locus: A, B, C, DRB1 and DQB1 were typed in roughly 620-630 donors, DQA1 in around 500, DPA1 in around 580, and DPB1 in 472. Four or five DR-DQ haplotypes were handled as single units for association and clustering because linkage in the cohort was strong. Among 300 to 500 genotyped donors of the cohort, an average of around 220,000 unique TCR beta nucleotide sequences was sequenced per donor, of which roughly 18% were non-productive.

The receptor library was made with the immunoSEQ multiplex PCR assay. For the multiplex PCR, a mixture combining 60 forward primers for TCR Vbeta segments and 13 reverse primers for TCR Jbeta segments was used. The CDR3 region of rearranged TCR beta genes was amplified from genomic DNA with a multiplex PCR assay. Amplified TCR beta libraries were sequenced as 87-base-pair reads on the Illumina HiSeq System. In the paper's pipeline: A later analysis counted tens of millions of unique TCR beta chains across the 666 repertoires, and roughly 9.9 million of these chains were shared by at least two donors. To remove PCR and sequencing errors, raw reads were error-corrected and collapsed into unique sequences using a nearest-neighbor algorithm that merged closely related sequences. V, D and J gene segments were assigned by aligning CDR3 sequences to IMGT reference sequences. For a sequence to be retained, at least a six-nucleotide match to both a V gene segment and a J gene segment was required. Rearrangements were classified as productive when the CDR3 lacked stop codons and remained in frame with V and J, and all other rearrangements were classified as non-productive. Following IMGT convention, CDR3 was defined as the stretch from the second conserved V-encoded cysteine up to the conserved J-encoded phenylalanine. The earlier analysis of approximately 500 of the donors excluded sequences that lacked an unambiguous match to a single V gene segment. An earlier analysis of some 500 of the donors classified V segments as functional when productive rearrangements were above 56.7% and as segregating when the standard deviation between donors was above 5%. A statistical classification framework was built for diagnosing cytomegalovirus status from the catalog of TCR beta chain sequences. In a later analysis, V and J genes were assigned by comparing TCR nucleotide sequences against IMGT/GENE-DB human TR gene sequences. In a later analysis, CDR3 sequences and most-parsimonious VDJ recombination scenarios were assigned using the TCRdist pipeline. In a later analysis, each TCR beta chain was defined by its CDR3 amino acid sequence together with its V-gene family, and reads without a unique V-gene family were excluded. To address suspected cross-contamination and a sequencing artifact, a later analysis removed roughly 640 highly shared, low-generation-probability nucleotide sequences. In a later analysis, a clonal expansion index was calculated for each public chain from normalized within-repertoire ranks of inferred template counts. In a later analysis, generation probabilities were computed using a VDJ recombination model fitted to out-of-frame rearrangements, and the results were checked against IGoR. In a later analysis, TCR-TCR, TCR-HLA and TCR-CMV co-occurrence was scored with hypergeometric tests, and a repertoire-size bias correction was applied to TCR pairs. A later analysis estimated false discovery rates by permuting HLA or CMV assignments 20 times. In a later analysis, co-occurring TCRs were grouped with DBSCAN, and TCRdist sequence similarity was added when clustering was performed within HLA-allele-positive subsets. For co-occurrence clustering, repertoires with fewer than 30,000 or more than 120,000 public chains were excluded, along with about five repertoires with anomalous nucleotide sharing. TCRdb's version of the immuneACCESS table is confined to in-frame rearrangements and falls short of the full clone set. An unresolved V gene accounts for under half of the shortfall where checked; the remainder is of unknown origin. The V and J calls and clone size were taken over from that table, and D and trimming were inferred from the DNA. This sample comprises over 85,000 clones, around 86% of them detected only once. The ten most abundant clones make up around 3.6% of the sample.

The cohort comprised 710 or so healthy bone marrow donors. At the time of sampling, all cohort members were nominally healthy, though unrecorded immune exposures were likely present. The donor tested CMV seropositive, placing the donor among the 250 to 350 seropositive members of the cohort. A peripheral blood sample was provided by each donor, and peripheral blood mononuclear cells were used for TCR beta sequencing. The Qiagen DNeasy Blood Extraction Kit was used to extract genomic DNA from the blood cell samples. The paper as a whole reports these results and caveats: Most CMV-associated TCR beta chains appeared to be HLA-restricted in a later analysis, and the HLA associations seemed to be driven largely by CMV exposure. The presence/absence analyses assumed that sequencing depth was roughly uniform across donors, and that assumption may not be true. A further reported finding was that TCR beta sequences accurately predicted the HLA-A and HLA-B alleles for most subjects in the first cohort. Some IMGT-functional V segments, including TRBV6-2 and TRBV6-3, could not be distinguished by the 87-base-pair reads and were therefore excluded. Because some donors lacked HLA typing at each locus, the association tests relied only on the typed subset. In an earlier analysis of roughly 500 of the donors, most TCR beta V segments appeared in productive rearrangements about 87% or about 30% of the time, broadly matching IMGT annotations. Linkage disequilibrium might explain the correlated functional status among segregating V segments, but an unknown experimental factor could not be ruled out. CMV serostatus was the only immune exposure information available for the cohort. Compared with equally common non-associated chains, HLA-associated TCR beta chains in a later analysis were more clonally expanded and had lower generation probabilities. A later genetic analysis reported fewer N-insertions in productive TCRs among donors in an Asian-associated ancestry cluster than the roughly 700-donor mean. Approximately 18 rarely observed V segments, including chromosome 9 orphons, were excluded from the earlier analysis of about 600 of the donors because counts were too low. The authors suggested that the approach could potentially be generalized to other disease states and immunological phenotypes. In a later analysis, the rate of TCR association differed among HLA loci, with DRB1 alleles having the most associated TCRs and HLA-C alleles having the fewest. At a false discovery rate of 0.05, a later analysis linked 16,951 TCR beta sequences to specific HLA alleles. The study listed 164 TCR beta chains as associated with cytomegalovirus. In this cohort, only TCR beta chains were sequenced, and detectable features were limited by the absence of alpha or paired-chain data. Assigning TCR associations to individual alleles was difficult when HLA alleles, especially DR and DQ, strongly co-occurred. In vitro tests confirmed that a few of the cytomegalovirus-associated TCR beta chains recognize cytomegalovirus antigens. According to a later analysis, parvovirus B19, influenza, CMV and Epstein-Barr virus appeared linked to several top co-occurrence clusters. Across donors, most TCR sequences were observed very rarely, whereas some public TCRs were present in many individuals. In both the original and validation cohorts, the classifier was reported to diagnose cytomegalovirus status with high specificity and sensitivity. A cluster of highly shared sequence variants was judged likely to be a technical artifact of the sequencing pipeline. V-gene and J-gene trimming of TCR beta chains was associated with a missense DCLRE1C variant in a later genetic analysis, and the association was replicated in an independent cohort.

Recombination linked TRBV6-5 to TRBJ2-3; possibly the D gene is TRBD2, per 5 matching bases. This clonotype originated in a female donor in good health and CMV-seropositive. Input material: PBMCs. The CDR3 region reads CASTRTSTDTQYF. In nucleotides, the sequence is TGTGCCAGCACGAGGACTAGCACAGATACGCAGTATTTT.